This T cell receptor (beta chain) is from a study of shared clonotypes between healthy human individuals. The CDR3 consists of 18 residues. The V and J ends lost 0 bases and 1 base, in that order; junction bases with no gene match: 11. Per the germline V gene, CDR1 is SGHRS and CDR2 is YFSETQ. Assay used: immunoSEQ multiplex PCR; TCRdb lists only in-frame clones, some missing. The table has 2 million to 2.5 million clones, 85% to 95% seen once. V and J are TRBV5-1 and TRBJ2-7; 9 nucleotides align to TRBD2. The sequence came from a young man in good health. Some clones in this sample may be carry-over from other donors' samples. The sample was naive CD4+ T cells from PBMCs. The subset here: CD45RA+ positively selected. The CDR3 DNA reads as TGCGCCAGCAGCTTGGGATCGGCGGGAGGGCCCTTTTCCTACGAGCAGTACTTC. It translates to CASSLGSAGGPFSYEQYF.